Listed below are T cell receptor beta chains from one sample, sequenced in a study of T cell responses to AZD1222 COVID-19 vaccine. Generated by immunoSEQ multiplex PCR, the TCRdb table keeps only in-frame clones and is missing some. The sample contains roughly 80,000 clones, 80% to 95% of which appear only once. The source was peripheral blood, collected on day 0 of MenACWY control vaccination. The receptor source for this set is an adult in good health. The CDR3 runs from the conserved cysteine through the conserved F or W. The D gene is left open where the match is weak. Not every row has a clone size; where given, it reads once, few, many or a size class.

D: NA; J: TRBJ1-2; size: once; V: TRBV19; DNA: TGTGCCTCAGCCCCCTCCGACCGAGCTAACTATGGCTACACCTTC; CDR3: CASAPSDRANYGYTF
D: NA; J: TRBJ2-7; size: once; V: TRBV23-1; DNA: TGCGCCAGCAGTCAATCAAGAGGGGACTCAGAACAGTACTTC; CDR3: CASSQSRGDSEQYF
D: TRBD1; J: TRBJ2-7; size: once; V: TRBV6-5; DNA: TGTGCCAGCAGTCGGACAGGGGGTGGGTACGAGCAGTACTTC; CDR3: CASSRTGGGYEQYF
D: NA; J: TRBJ1-2; size: NA; V: TRBV2; DNA: TGTGCCAGCAGTGAGTTATCGAAAACAAACTATGGCTACACCTTC; CDR3: CASSELSKTNYGYTF
D: NA; J: TRBJ1-5; size: NA; V: TRBV28; DNA: TGTGCCAGCAGCCCTGCAGTGGGGGGTCGCGGCCAGCCCCAGCATTTT; CDR3: CASSPAVGGRGQPQHF
D: TRBD1; J: TRBJ1-1; size: NA; V: TRBV7-9; DNA: TGTGCCAGCAGTCAGACAGGGGGCCACACTGAAGCTTTCTTT; CDR3: CASSQTGGHTEAFF
D: NA; J: TRBJ1-2; size: NA; V: TRBV28; DNA: TGTGCCAGCAGTTCCCCTACTTCGCGGTTTAGCTACACCTTC; CDR3: CASSSPTSRFSYTF
D: NA; J: TRBJ1-1; size: NA; V: TRBV2; DNA: TGTGCCAGCAGCCAACAGAGAATGAACACTGAAGCTTTCTTT; CDR3: CASSQQRMNTEAFF
D: TRBD2; J: TRBJ2-1; size: NA; V: TRBV12-5; DNA: TGTGCTAGTGGTTGGGGACTAGCGGGTAATGAGCAGTTCTTC; CDR3: CASGWGLAGNEQFF
D: NA; J: TRBJ2-5; size: NA; V: TRBV10-1; DNA: TGCGCCAGCAGTGAGTCGCTTACAGGGAATACAGAGACCCAGTACTTC; CDR3: CASSESLTGNTETQYF
D: NA; J: TRBJ2-3; size: NA; V: TRBV6-5; DNA: TGTGCCAGCAGTCCCTCCACAGATACGCAGTATTTT; CDR3: CASSPSTDTQYF
D: TRBD2; J: TRBJ2-2; size: NA; V: TRBV10-2; DNA: TGCGCCAGCAGAGGCTTTGGGGCGGGAGAGGGGACCGGGGAGCTGTTTTTT; CDR3: CASRGFGAGEGTGELFF
D: NA; J: TRBJ1-5; size: few; V: TRBV2; DNA: TGTGCCGGAAGGGGGAGCAATCAGCCCCAGCATTTT; CDR3: CAGRGSNQPQHF
D: NA; J: TRBJ1-3; size: NA; V: TRBV4-3; DNA: TGCGCCAGCAGCCAAACATACCCTGGAAACACCATATATTTT; CDR3: CASSQTYPGNTIYF
D: NA; J: TRBJ1-6; size: NA; V: TRBV28; DNA: TGTGCCAGCAGTCCATCCGGAGCCTATAATTCACCCCTCCACTTT; CDR3: CASSPSGAYNSPLHF
D: NA; J: TRBJ2-2; size: NA; V: TRBV11-3; DNA: TGTGCCAGCAGCTTAGTTCGCGGGGAGCTGTTTTTT; CDR3: CASSLVRGELFF
D: NA; J: TRBJ1-5; size: NA; V: TRBV6-5; DNA: TGTGCCAGCAGTTACTCCGGGTTCAATCAGCCCCAGCATTTT; CDR3: CASSYSGFNQPQHF
D: NA; J: TRBJ1-4; size: NA; V: TRBV5-1; DNA: TGCGCCAGCAGCTTGGAGCCTCTAAGGGAGGGCGAAAAACTGTTTTTT; CDR3: CASSLEPLREGEKLFF
D: NA; J: TRBJ1-1; size: NA; V: TRBV6-5; DNA: TGTGCCAGCAGTCGTGCAGAGGTTGGGGACACTGAAGCTTTCTTT; CDR3: CASSRAEVGDTEAFF
D: NA; J: TRBJ1-5; size: NA; V: TRBV16; DNA: TGTGCCAGCAGCCGGGCAGGACAGACCAATCAGCCCCAGCATTTT; CDR3: CASSRAGQTNQPQHF
D: NA; J: TRBJ1-5; size: NA; V: TRBV19; DNA: TGTGCCAGTAGTTACAAGGGAGGTCAGCCCCAGCATTTT; CDR3: CASSYKGGQPQHF
D: NA; J: TRBJ2-1; size: NA; V: TRBV7-2; DNA: TGTGCCAGCAGCCCGGGAAGATCCTACAATGAGCAGTTCTTC; CDR3: CASSPGRSYNEQFF
D: NA; J: TRBJ1-6; size: NA; V: TRBV7-2; DNA: TGTGCCAGCAGCAGCCTGGGGGGCTCGTCTAATTCACCCCTCCACTTT; CDR3: CASSSLGGSSNSPLHF
D: NA; J: TRBJ2-1; size: NA; V: TRBV5-1; DNA: TGCGCCAGCAGCTTCGTCGGACCTGACTACAATGAGCAGTTCTTC; CDR3: CASSFVGPDYNEQFF